Below, 9 T cell receptor beta chains from the same sample are listed, as sequenced in a study of tumor and adjacent non-tumor tissue in lung cancer. The library came from three nested PCR rounds adapted from ARM-PCR protocols. TCRdb processed the multiplex PCR reads anew with MiXCR; each CDR3 protein has one entry. The sample records approximately 120,000 distinct CDR3 sequences, 66% being singletons. RNA was extracted from bulk tissue without any cell sorting. The sample comprised lung tumor tissue. Every receptor here comes from a man aged 30 to 45 with non-small cell lung cancer.

This rearrangement joins TRBV6-1 to TRBJ2-3, with D perhaps matching TRBD1 (5 bases). Germline V CDR1 and CDR2: MNHNS, SASEGT. This CDR3 is 13 amino acids long. V dropped 3 bases and J dropped 10 bases, with 14 bases sitting between them. The CDR3 region is CASSEDTLSAQYF. The CDR3 DNA reads TGTGCCAGCAGTGAGGACACGTTGAGTGCGCAGTATTTT.

The chain recombines TRBV11-2 with TRBJ1-5, with D perhaps TRBD1 (5 bases). CDR1 and CDR2 (germline): SGHAT, FQNNGV. Trimming removed 5 bases from V and 6 bases from J, with 14 bases in between. The CDR3 extends over 14 amino acids. In nucleotides, the CDR3 is TGTGCCAGCAGCAATAGCAGGGCCGTTCAGCCCCAGCATTTT. Translated: CASSNSRAVQPQHF.

On this clonotype: This may be a read error, as it is one base from a much larger clone. V is TRBV12-3 or TRBV12-4 and J is TRBJ2-3; D perhaps matches TRBD1 (6 bases). The CDR3 is 14 residues long. The CDR3 coding sequence is TGTGACAGCAGTTTATTGGGGGCCGCTGATACGCAGTATTTT. Translated: CDSSLLGAADTQYF.

With respect to this clonotype: The junction differs from germline at one of its ends, possibly a read error. The chain recombines TRBV6-2 or TRBV6-3 with TRBJ1-5; no clear D gene. Germline assignment: CDR1 MNHEY and CDR2 SVGEGT. This CDR3 region has 14 residues. As DNA, the CDR3 is TGTGCCAGCAGATACGGGTATAGCAATCAACCCCAGCATTTT. This translates into CASRYGYSNQPQHF.

About this clonotype itself: This could be a read error, since a much larger clone is one nucleotide away. The V and J genes are TRBV5-5 and TRBJ1-5, with D tentatively TRBD1 (6 bases). The CDR3 covers 16 residues. Germline V CDR1 and CDR2: SGHKS, YYEKEE (reference sequence). Trimming removed 5 bases from V and 5 bases from J, with 20 bases in between. The CDR3 bases are TGTGCCAGCAGGGGTGGGACTCGGGACACTGATCAGCCCCAGCATTTT. It yields the protein CASRGGTRDTDQPQHF.

This clonotype came up a few times. This chain joins TRBV4-1 and TRBJ2-3; 10 nucleotides match TRBD1. The CDR3 contains 16 residues. The junction had 7 bases not matched to a gene; V was cut back by 1 base and J by 6 bases. Per germline, CDR1 MGHRA and CDR2 YSYEKL. The CDR3 is CASSQARDRGSDTQYF. The CDR3 DNA sequence: TGCGCCAGCAGCCAAGCCCGGGACAGGGGTTCGGATACGCAGTATTTT.

This clonotype was seen many times. V usage is TRBV20-1 and J usage is TRBJ2-5, with TRBD2 matching over 7 bases. Germline loops: CDR1 DFQATT, CDR2 SNEGSKA (reference sequence). The CDR3 consists of 15 residues. With V trimmed by 1 base and J by 1 base, 6 bases remained unmatched. The CDR3 loop is CSARGVGGPQETQYF. CDR3 in DNA: TGCAGTGCTAGAGGGGTGGGAGGGCCCCAAGAGACCCAGTACTTC.

The chain links TRBV5-6 to TRBJ2-2, with 7 bases that match TRBD1. Germline assignment: CDR1 SGHDT and CDR2 YYEEEE. Trimming at V came to 4 bases and at J to 10 bases, leaving 10 bases not matched to a gene. The CDR3 contains 14 residues. CDR3 bases: TGTGCCAGCAGCCTGACAGGGTTCCCCGAGGAGCTGTTTTTT. Translated: CASSLTGFPEELFF.

A word on this clonotype: One end of the junction is discordant with germline, which a read error may explain. CDR3 in amino acids: CASTHSDRATKNIHYF. CDR3 sequence (DNA): TGTGCCAGCACCCACTCAGACAGGGCGACCAAAAATATTCACTACTTC. J is TRBJ2-4 and V is TRBV11-1, with 7 bases that match TRBD1. Germline values: CDR1 SGHAT, CDR2 FQDESV (reference sequence). The CDR3 extends over 16 amino acids.